A selection of T cell receptor beta chains follows, all from one sample in a study of Ad26.COV2.S vaccination and SARS-CoV-2 variants. TCRdb's table, derived via immunoSEQ multiplex PCR, lists solely in-frame clones and lacks some. The profile shows hundreds of thousands of clones, around 89% of them singletons. The input for sequencing was peripheral blood, taken in a trial of Ad26.COV2.S vaccine versus placebo. The source of these receptors is a person between 18 and 65 years old who received the Ad26.COV2.S COVID-19 vaccine or a placebo. The CDR3 runs from the conserved cysteine through the conserved F or W. Each record gives: clone size, J gene, D gene, V gene, CDR3 protein, CDR3 DNA. D genes are given only for firm matches. Clone size is stated in some rows and not others, as once, few, many or a class when expanded.

-,TRBJ1-1,-,TRBV28,CASNSDTEAFF,TGTGCCAGCAATAGTGACACTGAAGCTTTCTTT
few,TRBJ2-1,TRBD1,TRBV18,CASSRDSPYNEQFF,TGTGCCAGCTCACGGGACAGCCCCTACAATGAGCAGTTCTTC
-,TRBJ2-2,TRBD1,TRBV5-1,CASSESTGGHTGELFF,TGCGCCAGCAGCGAGTCGACAGGGGGACACACCGGGGAGCTGTTTTTT
-,TRBJ2-5,TRBD2,TRBV28,CASSFAGDSKTQYF,TGTGCCAGCAGTTTCGCGGGGGATAGCAAGACCCAGTACTTC
-,TRBJ2-1,TRBD1,TRBV3-1/TRBV3-2,CASSRTGRYEQFF,TGTGCCAGCAGCCGGACAGGCCGCTATGAGCAGTTCTTC
-,TRBJ1-3,TRBD1,TRBV20-1,CSASGTAISGNTIYF,TGCAGTGCTAGTGGGACAGCGATCTCTGGAAACACCATATATTTT
-,TRBJ1-2,-,TRBV5-6,CASSFTQVRYGYTF,TGTGCCAGCAGCTTTACTCAGGTTCGGTATGGCTACACCTTC
-,TRBJ1-5,-,TRBV9,CASSVDGSSNQPQHF,TGTGCCAGCAGCGTAGATGGGTCTAGCAATCAGCCCCAGCATTTT
-,TRBJ2-7,-,TRBV6-6,CASSYGSGRSSYEQYF,TGTGCCAGCAGTTACGGCTCCGGGCGGAGCTCCTACGAGCAGTACTTC
-,TRBJ1-2,-,TRBV4-2,CASSQEARANYGYTF,TGTGCCAGCAGCCAAGAAGCCAGAGCTAACTATGGCTACACCTTC
few,TRBJ1-2,-,TRBV6-1,CASSEGGYGYTF,TGTGCCAGCAGTGAAGGAGGCTATGGCTACACCTTC
-,TRBJ2-5,-,TRBV2,CASSELGQGETQYF,TGTGCCAGCAGTGAATTGGGGCAGGGCGAGACCCAGTACTTC
-,TRBJ1-6,TRBD1,TRBV7-2,CASSAAGTGGSPLHF,TGTGCCAGCAGCGCAGCCGGGACAGGGGGTTCACCCCTCCACTTT
-,TRBJ1-5,-,TRBV4-1,CASSQDGLAVQPQHF,TGCGCCAGCAGCCAAGATGGCCTCGCCGTTCAGCCCCAGCATTTT
once,TRBJ1-3,-,TRBV6-5,CASREPIHLENTIYF,TGTGCCAGCAGGGAGCCGATTCACTTGGAGAACACCATATATTTT
-,TRBJ2-7,TRBD1,TRBV13,CASSPGTATYEQYF,TGTGCCAGCAGCCCCGGGACAGCTACCTACGAGCAGTACTTC
once,TRBJ1-5,TRBD1,TRBV6-1,CASSVYPWTGYPSLGQPQHF,TGTGCCAGCAGTGTATATCCTTGGACAGGGTATCCTTCGTTGGGACAGCCCCAGCATTTT
-,TRBJ2-2,-,TRBV13,CATQARGANTGELFF,TGTGCCACTCAGGCCCGTGGGGCGAACACCGGGGAGCTGTTTTTT
once,TRBJ2-1,TRBD2,TRBV5-1,CASRLAGVDEQFF,TGCGCCAGCAGACTAGCGGGAGTCGATGAGCAGTTCTTC
-,TRBJ2-3,-,TRBV7-8,CASSLKGWGADTQYF,TGTGCCAGCAGCTTAAAAGGCTGGGGGGCAGATACGCAGTATTTT
-,TRBJ2-7,-,TRBV19,CASSYGILYEQYF,TGTGCCAGTAGTTACGGGATTCTCTACGAGCAGTACTTC
once,TRBJ2-5,-,TRBV7-8,CASSPRGGGRETQYF,TGTGCCAGCAGCCCTCGTGGGGGGGGCAGGGAGACCCAGTACTTC
-,TRBJ1-4,-,TRBV7-2,CASSLDRDSTNEKLFF,TGTGCCAGCAGCTTAGACAGGGACTCAACTAATGAAAAACTGTTTTTT
once,TRBJ1-2,-,TRBV7-9,CASSSGQHYGYTF,TGTGCCAGCAGCTCTGGACAGCACTATGGCTACACCTTC
-,TRBJ1-1,-,TRBV7-9,CASSPLMGRSMNTEAFF,TGTGCCAGCAGCCCTCTTATGGGGAGAAGCATGAACACTGAAGCTTTCTTT
-,TRBJ2-2,TRBD1,TRBV7-3,CASSRQGGTNTGELFF,TGTGCCAGCAGCAGACAGGGCGGTACGAACACCGGGGAGCTGTTTTTT
-,TRBJ1-1,-,TRBV6-6,CASSYVGGNEAFF,TGTGCCAGCAGTTACGTCGGTGGAAATGAAGCTTTCTTT
once,TRBJ2-5,-,TRBV30,CAWREGGGQETQYF,TGTGCCTGGAGGGAGGGAGGAGGACAAGAGACCCAGTACTTC
-,TRBJ2-7,TRBD2,TRBV9,CASSPGGAGYEQYF,TGTGCCAGCAGCCCGGGGGGGGCAGGCTACGAGCAGTACTTC
-,TRBJ2-2,-,TRBV5-1,CASSLGTALNTGELFF,TGCGCCAGCAGCTTGGGGACAGCTTTGAACACCGGGGAGCTGTTTTTT
-,TRBJ1-2,-,TRBV19,CASSYFSGNYGYTF,TGTGCCAGTAGTTATTTTTCAGGGAACTATGGCTACACCTTC
once,TRBJ2-7,TRBD1,TRBV20-1,CSASGTGAYEQYF,TGCAGTGCTAGTGGGACAGGTGCCTACGAGCAGTACTTC
-,TRBJ1-1,-,TRBV2,CASSDWLNTEAFF,TGTGCCAGCAGTGATTGGCTGAACACTGAAGCTTTCTTT
-,TRBJ2-3,-,TRBV10-1,CASSPTAYPDTQYF,TGCGCCAGCTCGCCTACAGCTTACCCAGATACGCAGTATTTT
-,TRBJ1-2,-,TRBV7-9,CASSPAGQGYGYTF,TGTGCCAGCAGCCCCGCCGGCCAGGGCTATGGCTACACCTTC
-,TRBJ1-3,-,TRBV13,CASSSYSGVNTIYF,TGTGCCAGCAGCTCTTATTCAGGGGTAAACACCATATATTTT
-,TRBJ2-1,-,TRBV5-6,CASSLADPYNEQFF,TGTGCCAGCAGCTTAGCGGACCCATACAATGAGCAGTTCTTC
-,TRBJ1-1,-,TRBV28,CASSLINTEAFF,TGTGCCAGCAGTTTAATCAACACTGAAGCTTTCTTT
-,TRBJ1-5,-,TRBV6-1,CASSERRDQEQPQHF,TGTGCCAGCAGTGAACGGAGGGATCAGGAACAGCCCCAGCATTTT
-,TRBJ1-6,-,TRBV9,CASSVAGQINSPLHF,TGTGCCAGCAGCGTAGCCGGACAGATTAATTCACCCCTCCACTTT
-,TRBJ2-5,-,TRBV4-2,CASSQEGQAIETQYF,TGTGCCAGCAGCCAAGAAGGGCAGGCAATAGAGACCCAGTACTTC
-,TRBJ2-7,-,TRBV18,CASSPDSNYEQYF,TGTGCCAGCTCACCGGACAGTAACTACGAGCAGTACTTC
-,TRBJ2-1,-,TRBV29-1,CSVGTRNEQFF,TGCAGCGTTGGAACGCGTAATGAGCAGTTCTTC
-,TRBJ2-3,-,TRBV7-2,CASSLFAASTDTQYF,TGTGCCAGCAGCTTATTTGCGGCCAGCACAGATACGCAGTATTTT
-,TRBJ2-7,TRBD1,TRBV4-2,CASSRGQGNDEQYF,TGTGCCAGCAGCAGGGGACAGGGGAATGACGAGCAGTACTTC
-,TRBJ1-1,-,TRBV20-1,CSASPGVGTEAFF,TGCAGTGCTAGTCCGGGGGTCGGCACTGAAGCTTTCTTT
-,TRBJ2-5,TRBD2,TRBV9,CASSPDGPAGIQETQYF,TGTGCCAGCAGCCCAGACGGGCCAGCGGGGATCCAAGAGACCCAGTACTTC
-,TRBJ2-1,-,TRBV7-9,CASSPNYNEQFF,TGTGCCAGCAGCCCCAACTACAATGAGCAGTTCTTC
-,TRBJ1-4,-,TRBV15,CATSRKGSSTNEKLFF,TGTGCCACCAGCAGGAAGGGCAGTTCAACTAATGAAAAACTGTTTTTT
-,TRBJ2-7,-,TRBV11-2,CASSLVSSYEQYF,TGTGCCAGCAGCTTAGTCAGCTCGTACGAGCAGTACTTC
-,TRBJ2-7,-,TRBV5-1,CASSSALSSYEQYF,TGCGCCAGCAGCTCGGCCCTCAGCTCCTACGAGCAGTACTTC
-,TRBJ1-3,TRBD1,TRBV7-3,CASSVGTGDGNTIYF,TGTGCCAGCAGCGTCGGGACAGGAGATGGAAACACCATATATTTT
-,TRBJ1-6,-,TRBV4-3,CASSQDGTENSPLHF,TGCGCCAGCAGCCAAGACGGGACGGAAAATTCACCCCTCCACTTT